What follows describes a single T cell receptor beta chain. No antigen is known for it. Mismatch with germline at one junction end may stem from a read error. The CDR3 consists of 15 residues. In germline, CDR1 is MNHNS, CDR2 SASEGT. This entry is derived from a study of T cell repertoires in cytomegalovirus infection. Study-level background: In the study, CMV epitopes included recently identified HLA-C-restricted and well-studied HLA-B-restricted ones. Public TCR beta signatures were indicative of both CMV infection and a matching HLA type.

Findings and limits, study-wide: CMV carriers having the relevant HLA were flagged by cumulative public TCR beta family frequency. In two of eight donors, the top clonotype was HLA-C-restricted CMV-specific.

TCRdb redid the calling of the reads with MiXCR, one entry per CDR3 protein. The sample has a few hundred thousand distinct CDR3 sequences, roughly 43% seen once. The material sequenced was cultured PBMCs, taken from culture after CMV antigen stimulation. This TCR was recovered from a human donor in good health (CMV status not recorded). Some clones in this sample may be carry-over from other donors' samples. The chain uses TRBV6-1 and TRBJ2-5; TRBD2 is a possible D gene (5 bases). This CDR3 reads CASSADSATQDTQYF. DNA of the CDR3: TGTGCCAGCAGTGCAGATAGCGCAACACAAGACACCCAGTACTTC.